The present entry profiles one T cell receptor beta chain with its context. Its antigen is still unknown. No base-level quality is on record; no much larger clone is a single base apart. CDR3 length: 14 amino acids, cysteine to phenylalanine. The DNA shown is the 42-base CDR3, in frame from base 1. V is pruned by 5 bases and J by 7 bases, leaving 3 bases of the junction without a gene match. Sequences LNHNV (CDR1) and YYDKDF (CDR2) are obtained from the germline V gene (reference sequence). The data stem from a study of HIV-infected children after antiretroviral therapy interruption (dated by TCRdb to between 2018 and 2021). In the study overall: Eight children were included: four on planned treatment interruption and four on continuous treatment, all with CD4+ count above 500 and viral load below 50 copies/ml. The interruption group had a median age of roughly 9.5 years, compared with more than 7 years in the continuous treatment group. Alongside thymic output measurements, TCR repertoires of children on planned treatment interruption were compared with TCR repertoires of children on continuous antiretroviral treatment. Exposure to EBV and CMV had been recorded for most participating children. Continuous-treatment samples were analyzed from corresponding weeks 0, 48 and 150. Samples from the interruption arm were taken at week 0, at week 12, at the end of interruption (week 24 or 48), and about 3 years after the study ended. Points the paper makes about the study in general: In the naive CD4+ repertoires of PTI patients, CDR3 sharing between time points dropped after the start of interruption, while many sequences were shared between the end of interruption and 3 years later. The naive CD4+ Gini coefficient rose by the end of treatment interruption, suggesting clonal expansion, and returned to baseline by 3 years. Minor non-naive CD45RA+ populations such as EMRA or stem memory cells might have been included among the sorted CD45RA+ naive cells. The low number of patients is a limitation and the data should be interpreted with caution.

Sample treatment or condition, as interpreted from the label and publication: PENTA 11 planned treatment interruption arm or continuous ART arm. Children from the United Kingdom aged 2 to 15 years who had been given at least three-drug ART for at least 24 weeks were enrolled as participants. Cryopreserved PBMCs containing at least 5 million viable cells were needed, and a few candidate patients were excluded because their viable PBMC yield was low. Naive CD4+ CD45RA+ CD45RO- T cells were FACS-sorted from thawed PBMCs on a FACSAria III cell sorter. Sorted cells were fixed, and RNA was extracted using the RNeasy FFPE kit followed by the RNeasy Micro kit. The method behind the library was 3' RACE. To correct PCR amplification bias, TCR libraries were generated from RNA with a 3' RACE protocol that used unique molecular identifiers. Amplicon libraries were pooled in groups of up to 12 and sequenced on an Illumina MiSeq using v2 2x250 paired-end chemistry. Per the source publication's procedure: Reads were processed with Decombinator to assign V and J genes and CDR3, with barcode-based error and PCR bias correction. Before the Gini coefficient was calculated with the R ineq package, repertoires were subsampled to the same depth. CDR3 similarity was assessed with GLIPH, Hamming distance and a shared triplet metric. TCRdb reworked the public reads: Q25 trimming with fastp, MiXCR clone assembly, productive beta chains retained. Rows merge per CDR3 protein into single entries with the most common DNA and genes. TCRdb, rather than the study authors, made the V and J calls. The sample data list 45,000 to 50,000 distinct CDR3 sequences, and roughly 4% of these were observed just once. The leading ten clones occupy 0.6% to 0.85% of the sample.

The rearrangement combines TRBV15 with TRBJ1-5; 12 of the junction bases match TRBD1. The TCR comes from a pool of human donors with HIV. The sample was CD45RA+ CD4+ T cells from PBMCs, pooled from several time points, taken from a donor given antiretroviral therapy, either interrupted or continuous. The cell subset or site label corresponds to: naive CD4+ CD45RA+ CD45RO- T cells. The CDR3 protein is CATSSGTGGQPQHF. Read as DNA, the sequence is TGTGCCACCAGCTCCGGGACAGGGGGCCAGCCCCAGCATTTT.